This T cell receptor (beta chain) was documented in a study of CD8+CD57+ T cells in acquired aplastic anemia (dated by TCRdb to 2016 to 2018). For the wider study: On average, sorted CD4+ and CD8+ cells yielded around 3.4 ug of extracted DNA, with a range of about 0.19 to 30 ug. For healthy donor samples, the average read count was around 9.8 million for CD4+ cells and 11.0 million for CD8+ cells.

Trimming takes 6 bases from V and 3 bases from J, and the germline ends sit 17 bases apart. CDR1 and CDR2, per the germline V gene (reference sequence), are DFQATT and SNEGSKA. The CDR3 has 14 amino acids, counting the end cysteine and phenylalanine. Kept here is only the CDR3 DNA, which spans 42 bases and is read in frame from base 1. In this study, sorted CD4+ and CD8+ T cells from the blood of healthy subjects and of severe aplastic anemia patients had their TCR repertoires deep-sequenced. Ficoll-Paque density gradient centrifugation was used to isolate peripheral blood mononuclear cells. Before DNA extraction, CD4+ and CD8+ T cells were sorted with FACS or magnetic beads. About this clonotype itself: Its specific antigen is unknown. One base away there is no much larger clone; base qualities are not given.

Results and caveats for the whole study, not just this receptor: About 29 CD8+ CDR3 sequences were found to be shared between patients and controls, but these sequences appeared to be highly expressed in patients and within the immunodominant clones of the patients. No significant difference in CD8+ Simpson's diversity was found between patients and healthy controls (P=0.060).

Genomic DNA served as template for TCR beta VDJ combination and CDR3 sequence profiling. An Illumina HiSeq 2000 was the platform used for TCR repertoire sequencing. Regarding the original processing steps: Repertoire assessment relied on Simpson's diversity index, CDR3 size and DJ length profiles, and TRBV/TRBJ rearrangement plots. The immunodominant clone was defined as the most abundant DNA sequence in deep sequencing data. CDR3 amino acid sequences were screened for sharing across subjects and were compared with published repertoires and the VDJdb database. Through fastp at Q25 and MiXCR, TCRdb rebuilt clones from the public reads, retaining in-frame beta chains. Under each unique CDR3 protein, matching rows form one entry showing the most common genes and DNA. In this record, the V and J calls reflect TCRdb's handling and not the investigators' own analysis. Counted in this sample were approximately 380,000 distinct CDR3 sequences; 65% to 80% of them appeared once. The top ten clonotypes cover less than 4% of the sample.

The clonotype was recovered from a human donor in good health, serving as a control. The rearrangement combines TRBV20-1 with TRBJ1-2; the D gene lacks a confident call. What was sequenced was sorted CD4+, CD8+, or CD8+CD57+ T cells (not recorded which) from PBMCs. The nucleotides read TGCAGTGCCAAAGAATGGAGAGAAGACTATGGCTACACCTTC. It translates to CSAKEWREDYGYTF.